The 8 T cell receptor beta chains reported below all come from one sample, sequenced in a study of cytomegalovirus exposure and HLA in healthy donors. PCR employed 60 Vbeta and 13 Jbeta primers. Assay used: immunoSEQ multiplex PCR; TCRdb lists only in-frame clones, some missing. The sample has about 150,000 clones; 72% are singletons. The sample consisted of PBMCs. The receptors originated from a man aged 35 to 55 in good health and CMV-seronegative.

This clone was observed a handful of times. The chain recombines TRBV9 with TRBJ2-3; tentatively, D is TRBD2 (7 bases). The CDR3 sequence is 17 residues long. CDR1 and CDR2 from the germline V gene are SGDLS and YYNGEE. Deletions cut 3 bases from V and 2 bases from J, with 19 bases between. For the CDR3, the DNA is TGTGCCAGCAGCGAGGTGGCGGGGGCCCTTTTCACAGATACGCAGTATTTT. The encoded protein is CASSEVAGALFTDTQYF.

The chain recombines TRBV10-2 with TRBJ2-5; 11 bases map to TRBD1. This CDR3 spans 16 amino acids. The V segment lost 6 bases and the J segment 5 bases; nucleotides outside the gene matches: 11. Germline loops: CDR1 WSHSY, CDR2 SAAADI. CDR3 protein: CASRDWTGGAGETQYF. The CDR3 coding sequence is TGCGCCAGCAGGGACTGGACAGGGGGCGCAGGGGAGACCCAGTACTTC.

The chain links TRBV6-5 to TRBJ2-6; D possibly corresponds to TRBD1 (6 bases). Trimming removed 1 base from V and 0 bases from J, with 7 bases in between. The CDR3 is 16 residues long. Germline V gene lookup returns CDR1 MNHEY and CDR2 SVGAGI. DNA of the CDR3: TGTGCCAGCAGTTACTGGGACATCTCTGGGGCCAACGTCCTGACTTTC. Translated: CASSYWDISGANVLTF.

The V call is TRBV25-1, the J call TRBJ1-6; D possibly corresponds to TRBD1 (6 bases). The V gene's germline CDR1 is MGHDK and CDR2 SYGVNS. Deletions cut 6 bases from V and 4 bases from J, with 10 bases between. The CDR3 is 14 amino acids. CDR3 sequence reads: CASRGTQYNSPLHF. In nucleotides, the CDR3 is TGTGCCAGCAGGGGGACACAATATAATTCACCCCTCCACTTT.

This chain connects TRBV6-1 to TRBJ2-1; 7 bases are a match to TRBD2. This CDR3 spans 12 amino acids. The V gene's germline CDR1 is MNHNS and CDR2 SASEGT. The V gene end was trimmed by 3 bases and the J gene end by 12 bases; junction bases not matched to a gene: 5. The CDR3 region is CASSDTWGGQFF. The CDR3 DNA reads TGTGCCAGCAGTGATACGTGGGGGGGGCAGTTCTTC.

The chain couples TRBV19 to TRBJ2-7; D remains ambiguous. CDR1 is LNHDA, CDR2 SQIVND, per germline (reference sequence). This CDR3 is 13 amino acids long. V was cut by 6 bases and J by 2 bases, with 11 bases left in between. Here the CDR3 DNA reads TGTGCCAGTAGCCCGCTAGGAACCTACGAGCAGTACTTC. Translating gives CASSPLGTYEQYF.

The CDR3 nucleotides read TGCGCCAGCAGCCAACGCGGGACAGGGGTTTTCAAGGCTGAGCAGTTCTTC. As protein: CASSQRGTGVFKAEQFF. V is TRBV4-3 and J is TRBJ2-1, with 10 bases that match TRBD1. V lost 2 bases, J lost 9 bases, and 13 bases stayed unmatched. The CDR3 consists of 17 residues. Germline V CDR1 and CDR2: LGHNA, YSLEER.

J is TRBJ2-1 and V is TRBV4-3, with unresolved D. The CDR3 is 16 amino acids. The V gene lost 0 bases and the J gene lost 2 bases, with 11 bases spanning the gap. In germline, CDR1 is LGHNA, CDR2 YSLEER. In DNA form, the CDR3 reads TGCGCCAGCAGCCAAGATTATGAGAGTGCCTACAATGAGCAGTTCTTC. Its protein is CASSQDYESAYNEQFF.